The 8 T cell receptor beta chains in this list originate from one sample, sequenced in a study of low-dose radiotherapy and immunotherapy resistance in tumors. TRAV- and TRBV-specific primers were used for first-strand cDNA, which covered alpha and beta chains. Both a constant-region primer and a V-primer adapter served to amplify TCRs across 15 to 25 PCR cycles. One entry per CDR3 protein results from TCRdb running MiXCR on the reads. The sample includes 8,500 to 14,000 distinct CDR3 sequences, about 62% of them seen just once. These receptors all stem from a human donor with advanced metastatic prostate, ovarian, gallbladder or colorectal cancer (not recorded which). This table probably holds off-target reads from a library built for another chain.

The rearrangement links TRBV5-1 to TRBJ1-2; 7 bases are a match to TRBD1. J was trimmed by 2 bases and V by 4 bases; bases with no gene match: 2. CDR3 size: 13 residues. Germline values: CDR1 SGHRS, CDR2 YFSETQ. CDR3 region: CASSRDSNYGYTF. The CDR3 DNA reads TGCGCCAGCAGCCGGGACAGCAACTATGGCTACACCTTC.

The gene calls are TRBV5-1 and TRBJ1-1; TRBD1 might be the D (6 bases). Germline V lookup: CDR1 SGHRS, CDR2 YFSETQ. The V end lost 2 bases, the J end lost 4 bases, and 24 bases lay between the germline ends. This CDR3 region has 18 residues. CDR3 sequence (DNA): TGCGCCAGCAGCTTCGGACGTAGAGGGGGGGGCGAGGGCACTGAAGCTTTCTTT. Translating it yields CASSFGRRGGGEGTEAFF.

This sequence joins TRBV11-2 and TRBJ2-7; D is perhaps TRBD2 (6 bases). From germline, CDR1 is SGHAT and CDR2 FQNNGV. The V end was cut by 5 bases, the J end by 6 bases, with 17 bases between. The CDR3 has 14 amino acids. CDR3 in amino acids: CASSQNRAGGEQYF. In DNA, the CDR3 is TGTGCCAGCAGCCAAAACAGAGCCGGGGGCGAGCAGTACTTC.

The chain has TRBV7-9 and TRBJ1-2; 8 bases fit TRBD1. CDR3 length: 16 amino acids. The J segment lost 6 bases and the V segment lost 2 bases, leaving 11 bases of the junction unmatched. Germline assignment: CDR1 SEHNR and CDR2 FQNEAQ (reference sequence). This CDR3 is CASSLSVRGRSDGYTF. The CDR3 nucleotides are TGTGCCAGCAGCTTAAGCGTCAGGGGGCGCTCGGATGGCTACACCTTC.

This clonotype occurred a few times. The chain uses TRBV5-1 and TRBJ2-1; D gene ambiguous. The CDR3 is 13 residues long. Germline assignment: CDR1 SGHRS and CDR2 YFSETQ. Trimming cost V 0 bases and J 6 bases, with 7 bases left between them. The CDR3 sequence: CASSLGFSNEQFF. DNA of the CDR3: TGCGCCAGCAGCTTGGGGTTCAGCAATGAGCAGTTCTTC. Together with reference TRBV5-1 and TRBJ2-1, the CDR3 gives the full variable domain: KAGVTQTPRYLIKTRGQQVTLSCSPISGHRSVSWYQQTPGQGLQFLFEYFSETQRNKGNFPGRFSGRQFSNSRSEMNVSTLELGDSALYLCASSLGFSNEQFFGPGTRLTVL.

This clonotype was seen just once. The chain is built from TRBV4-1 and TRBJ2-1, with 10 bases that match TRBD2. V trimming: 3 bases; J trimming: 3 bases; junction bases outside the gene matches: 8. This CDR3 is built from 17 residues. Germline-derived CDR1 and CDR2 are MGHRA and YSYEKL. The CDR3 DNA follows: TGCGCCAGCAGCCACTCGCCCTCTAGCGGGGGCTACAATGAGCAGTTCTTC. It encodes CASSHSPSSGGYNEQFF.

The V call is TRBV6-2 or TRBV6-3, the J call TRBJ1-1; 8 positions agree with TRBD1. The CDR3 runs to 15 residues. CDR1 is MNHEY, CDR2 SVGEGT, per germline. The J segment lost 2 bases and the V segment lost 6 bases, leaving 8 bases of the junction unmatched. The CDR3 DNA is TGTGCCAGCAGGACGCAGGGGGCGCTTAACACTGAAGCTTTCTTT. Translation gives CASRTQGALNTEAFF.

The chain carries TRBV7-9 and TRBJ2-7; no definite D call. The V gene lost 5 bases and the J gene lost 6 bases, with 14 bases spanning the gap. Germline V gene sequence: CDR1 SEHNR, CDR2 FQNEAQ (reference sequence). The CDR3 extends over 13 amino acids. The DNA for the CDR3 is TGTGCCAGCAGCGATCGACCGATTACCGAGCAGTACTTC. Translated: CASSDRPITEQYF.